This TCR beta chain was retrieved from a study of neurological immune-mediated disorders. Study outcomes and limitations: Expanded clones shared no CDR3 amino acid sequences across subjects, suggesting private repertoires in all groups. Multiple sclerosis patients had less TCR clonal expansion than even healthy controls, unlike HTLV-1-associated myelopathy.

5'RACE generated cDNA with 10-nucleotide random UMIs. MiXCR, applied by TCRdb to the 5' RACE reads, yields one record per CDR3 protein. The sample carries roughly 34,000 distinct CDR3 sequences, around an eighth recorded once. The sample's time point: longitudinal time-point 2. The study built unsorted libraries from 2 million PBMCs kept at -80 C. Germline CDR1 MNHEY, CDR2 SVGEGT. J lost 4 bases, V lost 4 bases, and 8 bases had no gene match. The CDR3 extends over 15 amino acids. This clonotype was seen at least ten times. Its specificity is not known. This TCR was recovered from a woman aged 40-49 years in good health. Sequencing was carried out using PBMCs. This chain uses TRBV6-2 or TRBV6-3 with TRBJ2-7; TRBD2 agrees at 9 bases. The CDR3 loop is CASSSRRSGRYEQYF. Here the CDR3 DNA reads TGTGCCAGCAGTTCCCGGAGGAGCGGGAGGTACGAGCAGTACTTC.